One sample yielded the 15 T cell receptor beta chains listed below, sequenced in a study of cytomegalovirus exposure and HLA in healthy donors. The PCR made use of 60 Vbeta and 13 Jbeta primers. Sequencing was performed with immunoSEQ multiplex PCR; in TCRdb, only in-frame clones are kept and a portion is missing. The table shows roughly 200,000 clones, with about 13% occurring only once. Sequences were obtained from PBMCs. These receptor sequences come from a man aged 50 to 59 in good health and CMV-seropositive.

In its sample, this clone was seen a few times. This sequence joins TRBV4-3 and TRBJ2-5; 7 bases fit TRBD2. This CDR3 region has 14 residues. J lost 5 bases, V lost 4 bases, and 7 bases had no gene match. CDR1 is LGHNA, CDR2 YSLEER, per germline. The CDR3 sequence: CASSLGTTPETQYF. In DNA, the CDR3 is TGCGCCAGCAGCCTTGGGACTACCCCGGAGACCCAGTACTTC.

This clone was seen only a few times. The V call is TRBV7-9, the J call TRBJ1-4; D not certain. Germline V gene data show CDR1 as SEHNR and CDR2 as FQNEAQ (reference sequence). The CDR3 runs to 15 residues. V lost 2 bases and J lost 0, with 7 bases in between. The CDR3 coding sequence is TGTGCCAGCAGCTTAAAGCAAGCAACTAATGAAAAACTGTTTTTT. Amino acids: CASSLKQATNEKLFF.

The DNA for the CDR3 is TGTGCCAGCAGTTACTCTAGAGACTTGAGGACTGAAGCTTTCTTT. It yields the protein CASSYSRDLRTEAFF. The chain carries TRBV6-5 and TRBJ1-1, with D hard to call. The V and J ends lost 0 bases and 5 bases respectively, with 13 bases between them. Germline V gene lookup returns CDR1 MNHEY and CDR2 SVGAGI. The CDR3 has 15 amino acids.

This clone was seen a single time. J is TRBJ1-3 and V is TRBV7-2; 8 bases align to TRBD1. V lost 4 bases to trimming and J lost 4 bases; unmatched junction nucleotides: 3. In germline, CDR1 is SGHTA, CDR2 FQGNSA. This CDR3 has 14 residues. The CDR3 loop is CASSWGTGGNTIYF. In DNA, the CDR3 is TGTGCCAGCAGCTGGGGGACAGGAGGAAACACCATATATTTT.

CDR3 DNA sequence: TGTGCCAGCAGACGGGACAGGATGAATGAGCAGTTCTTC. Residues: CASRRDRMNEQFF. The chain has TRBV2 and TRBJ2-1, with 8 bases fitting TRBD1. Losses at the gene ends were 6 bases for V and 7 bases for J; bases not matched to a gene: 5. CDR3 length: 13 amino acids. Germline V gene sequence: CDR1 SNHLY, CDR2 FYNNEI.

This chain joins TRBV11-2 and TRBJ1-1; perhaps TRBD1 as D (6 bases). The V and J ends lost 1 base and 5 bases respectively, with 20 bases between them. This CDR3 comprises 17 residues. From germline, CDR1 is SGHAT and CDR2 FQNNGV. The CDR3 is CASSLVHSNLRGTEAFF. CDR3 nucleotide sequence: TGTGCCAGCAGCTTAGTTCACTCAAACCTAAGGGGGACTGAAGCTTTCTTT.

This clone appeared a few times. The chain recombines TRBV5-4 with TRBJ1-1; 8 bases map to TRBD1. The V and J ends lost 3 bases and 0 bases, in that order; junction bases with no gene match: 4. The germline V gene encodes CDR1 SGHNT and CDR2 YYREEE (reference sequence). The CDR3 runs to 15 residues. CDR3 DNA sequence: TGTGCCAGCAGCTGGGGGACAGGTATGAACACTGAAGCTTTCTTT. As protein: CASSWGTGMNTEAFF.

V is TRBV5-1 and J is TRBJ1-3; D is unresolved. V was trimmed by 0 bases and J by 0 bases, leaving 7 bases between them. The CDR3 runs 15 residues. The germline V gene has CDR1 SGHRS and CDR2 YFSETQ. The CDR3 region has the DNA TGCGCCAGCAGCTTGGACACCCGCTCTGGAAACACCATATATTTT. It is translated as CASSLDTRSGNTIYF.

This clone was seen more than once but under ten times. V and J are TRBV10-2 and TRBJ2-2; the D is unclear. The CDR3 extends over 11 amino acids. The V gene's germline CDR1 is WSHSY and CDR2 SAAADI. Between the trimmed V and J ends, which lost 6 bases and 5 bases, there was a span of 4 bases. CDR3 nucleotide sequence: TGCGCCAGCAGACAAACCGGGGAGCTGTTTTTT. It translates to CASRQTGELFF.

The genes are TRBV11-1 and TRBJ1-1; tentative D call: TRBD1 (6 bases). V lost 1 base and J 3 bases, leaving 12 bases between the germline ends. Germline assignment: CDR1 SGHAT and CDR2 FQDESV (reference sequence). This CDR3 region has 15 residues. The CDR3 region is CASSLVYRVDTEAFF. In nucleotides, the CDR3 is TGTGCCAGCAGCTTAGTTTACAGGGTGGACACTGAAGCTTTCTTT.

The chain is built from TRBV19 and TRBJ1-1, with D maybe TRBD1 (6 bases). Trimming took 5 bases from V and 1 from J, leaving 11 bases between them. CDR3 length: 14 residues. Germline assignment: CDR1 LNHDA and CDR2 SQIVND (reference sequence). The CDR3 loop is CASSFRQENTEAFF. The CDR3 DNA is TGTGCCAGTAGTTTCAGACAGGAGAACACTGAAGCTTTCTTT.

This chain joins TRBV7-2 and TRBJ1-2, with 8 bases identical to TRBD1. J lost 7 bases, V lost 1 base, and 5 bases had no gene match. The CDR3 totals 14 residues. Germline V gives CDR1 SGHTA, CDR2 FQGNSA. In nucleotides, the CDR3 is TGTGCCAGCAGCTTAGGACAGGGGCACGGTGGCTACACCTTC. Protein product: CASSLGQGHGGYTF.

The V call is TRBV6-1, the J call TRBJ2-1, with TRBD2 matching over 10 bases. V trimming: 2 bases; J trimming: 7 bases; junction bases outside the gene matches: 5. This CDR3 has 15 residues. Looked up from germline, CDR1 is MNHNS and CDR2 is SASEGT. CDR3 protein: CASSEQASGGNEQFF. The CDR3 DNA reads TGTGCCAGCAGTGAACAGGCTAGCGGGGGAAATGAGCAGTTCTTC.

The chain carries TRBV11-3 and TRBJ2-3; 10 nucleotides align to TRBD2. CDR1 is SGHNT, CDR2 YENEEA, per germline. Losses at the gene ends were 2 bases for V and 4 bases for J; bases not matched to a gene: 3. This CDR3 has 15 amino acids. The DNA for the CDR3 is TGTGCCAGCAGCTTAAAGCGGGGGGGCCCAGATACGCAGTATTTT. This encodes CASSLKRGGPDTQYF.

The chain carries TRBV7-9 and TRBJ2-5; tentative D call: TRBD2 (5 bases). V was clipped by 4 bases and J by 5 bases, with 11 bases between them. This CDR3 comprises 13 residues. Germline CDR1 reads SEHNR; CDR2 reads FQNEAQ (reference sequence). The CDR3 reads CASSSDGVETQYF. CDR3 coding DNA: TGTGCCAGCAGCTCCGACGGGGTGGAGACCCAGTACTTC.